This TCR beta chain was recovered during a study of blood T cell repertoires in COVID-19. Study-level information: Sample material is recorded as cDNA or gDNA derived from T cells, B-cell-depleted T cells, or PBMCs.

Per the study methods: Estimation of nucleated cell counts was performed using reference gene primer amplification. Sequenced by immunoSEQ multiplex PCR; TCRdb stores in-frame clones only, minus some. D and trimming were read from the DNA, whereas the V and J calls and clone size are those reported in that table. The table includes around 300,000 clones, approximately 88% detected once. Germline CDR1 is MDHEN and CDR2 is SYDVKM. V trimming: 5 bases; J trimming: 10 bases; junction bases outside the gene matches: 12. The CDR3 extends over 16 amino acids. This clone came up once. Sequences were obtained from PBMCs or T cells enriched from blood (not recorded which). The genes are TRBV28 and TRBJ2-1; TRBD2 matches 12 bases. This TCR derives from a man aged 30 to 45 who had recovered from COVID-19. CDR3 in amino acids: CASSPASGGALREQFF. CDR3 nucleotide sequence: TGTGCCAGCAGTCCCGCTAGCGGGGGGGCTCTGAGGGAGCAGTTCTTC. Using reference TRBV28 and TRBJ2-1 for the parts outside the CDR3, the full variable domain is DVKVTQSSRYLVKRTGEKVFLECVQDMDHENMFWYRQDPGLGLRLIYFSYDVKMKEKGDIPEGYSVSREKKERFSLILESASTNQTSMYLCASSPASGGALREQFFGPGTRLTVL.